This T cell receptor (beta chain) was identified during a study of blood T cells in healthy people across ages. As concerns this clonotype: Germline and junction disagree at one end, which may indicate a read error.

From germline, CDR1 is MNHEY and CDR2 SMNVEV (reference sequence). The CDR3 contains 11 residues. Next came a second PCR, run for roughly 6 to 11 cycles, which used a sample-barcoded 5' primer along with a J-beta primer mix. TCRdb itself ran the 5' RACE reads through MiXCR, one entry per CDR3 protein. The profile shows around 580,000 distinct CDR3 sequences, more than 45% of them singletons. The receptor was isolated from a man older than 75 in good health. The sample taken for sequencing was blood. The V call is TRBV27, the J call TRBJ2-1; D is uncertain. In DNA, the CDR3 is TGTGCCAGCAGGTTATTTAATGAGCAGTTCTTC. Protein product: CASRLFNEQFF.